Included here is one T cell receptor (beta chain) sequence, with context. Antigen unknown. This entry is derived from a study of T-cell memory formation after mild COVID-19. Study conclusions and caveats: Second-wave clones peaking on day 37 lacked confirmed SARS-CoV-2 specificity.

V was clipped by 0 bases and J by 4 bases; unmatched bases: 5. This CDR3 has 16 amino acids. Germline V CDR1 and CDR2: WNHNN, SYGVQD (reference sequence). TCRdb processed the 5' RACE reads anew with MiXCR; each CDR3 protein has one entry. The sample records around 130,000 distinct CDR3 sequences, 11% to 15% being singletons. The sequenced material came from PBMCs or a T cell subset sorted from them (not recorded which). The chain carries TRBV10-1 and TRBJ2-1; 8 bases agree with TRBD2. The sequence came from an adult woman who had mild COVID-19 (a few samples of this study predate the infection). Cell type and time point are not known. The CDR3 loop reads CASSESAGGGYNEQFF. The CDR3 DNA reads as TGCGCCAGCAGTGAGTCGGCGGGGGGCGGATACAATGAGCAGTTCTTC.